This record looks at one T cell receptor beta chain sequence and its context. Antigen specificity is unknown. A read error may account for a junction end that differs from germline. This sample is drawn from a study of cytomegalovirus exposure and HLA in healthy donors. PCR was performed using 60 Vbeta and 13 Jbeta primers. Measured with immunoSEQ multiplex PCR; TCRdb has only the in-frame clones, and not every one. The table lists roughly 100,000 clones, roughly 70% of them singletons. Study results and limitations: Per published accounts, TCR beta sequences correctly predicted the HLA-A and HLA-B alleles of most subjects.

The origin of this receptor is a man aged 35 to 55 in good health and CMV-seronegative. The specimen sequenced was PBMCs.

The CDR3 region is CASSFDIGQGNYDYTF. In DNA, the CDR3 is TGTGCCAGCAGCTTCGACATAGGACAGGGCAACTATGACTACACCTTC. V is TRBV5-4 and J is TRBJ1-2; TRBD1 aligns across 8 bases. This CDR3 comprises 16 residues. CDR1 and CDR2 from the germline V gene are SGHNT and YYREEE (reference sequence).